This is a list of T cell receptor beta chains from one sample in a study of blood T cells in healthy people across ages. TCRdb reprocessed the 5' RACE reads via MiXCR and lists one record per CDR3 protein. The table lists about 670,000 distinct CDR3 sequences, about 43% of them singletons. Material for sequencing was blood. Source of these receptors: a man at least 80 years old in good health. The CDR3 runs from the conserved cysteine through the conserved F or W. D genes are given only for firm matches. For some rows the clone size is stated as once, few or many, or as a class when expanded; others skip it.

j_call: TRBJ2-1; clone_size: .; d_call: TRBD2; v_call: TRBV5-1; cdr3_nt: TGCGCCAGCAGCTCCGGACTAGCGGGGGGGCCTGGCGATGAGCAGTTCTTC; cdr3_aa: CASSSGLAGGPGDEQFF
j_call: TRBJ1-5; clone_size: .; d_call: .; v_call: TRBV2; cdr3_nt: TGTGCCAGCAGTGAACTGGGTCCCAATCAGCCCCAGCATTTT; cdr3_aa: CASSELGPNQPQHF
j_call: TRBJ2-7; clone_size: few; d_call: TRBD2; v_call: TRBV12-3/TRBV12-4; cdr3_nt: TGTGCCAGCAGTTTAGTTGGAACTAGCGGAACCTACGAGCAGTACTTC; cdr3_aa: CASSLVGTSGTYEQYF
j_call: TRBJ2-1; clone_size: .; d_call: TRBD2; v_call: TRBV4-2; cdr3_nt: TGTGCCAGCAGCCAAGATTCTTTGGCTAGCGGGTCCTATGAGCAGTTCTTC; cdr3_aa: CASSQDSLASGSYEQFF
j_call: TRBJ1-1; clone_size: many; d_call: .; v_call: TRBV4-2; cdr3_nt: TGTGCCAGCAGCCAAGATGATCCACGGCTCGACACTGAAGCTTTCTTT; cdr3_aa: CASSQDDPRLDTEAFF
j_call: TRBJ2-7; clone_size: .; d_call: .; v_call: TRBV7-2; cdr3_nt: TGTGCCAGCGCTCGGGGCGGGATGAGCTCCTACAATGAGCAGTACTTC; cdr3_aa: CASARGGMSSYNEQYF
j_call: TRBJ2-2; clone_size: .; d_call: .; v_call: TRBV3-1; cdr3_nt: TGTGCCAGCAGCCAAGTTAGGGGCACCGGGGAGCTGTTTTTT; cdr3_aa: CASSQVRGTGELFF
j_call: TRBJ2-1; clone_size: .; d_call: TRBD2; v_call: TRBV12-5; cdr3_nt: TGTACTAGTGGTTCGCCCGGGGTGGGACTAGCGTCCTACAATGAGCAGTTCTTC; cdr3_aa: CTSGSPGVGLASYNEQFF
j_call: TRBJ1-6; clone_size: few; d_call: .; v_call: TRBV27; cdr3_nt: TGTGCCAGCAGTTTCCTCTCCCAGGGGCGAGGCTCACCCCTCCACTTT; cdr3_aa: CASSFLSQGRGSPLHF
j_call: TRBJ2-5; clone_size: few; d_call: TRBD2; v_call: TRBV9; cdr3_nt: TGTGCCAGCAGCGTAGATGTTGGGGGAGGGGCCCAAGAGACCCAGTACTTC; cdr3_aa: CASSVDVGGGAQETQYF
j_call: TRBJ2-1; clone_size: .; d_call: TRBD2; v_call: TRBV29-1; cdr3_nt: TGCAGCGTTGGACTAGCGGGAGGGCAGGGTGAGCAGTTCTTC; cdr3_aa: CSVGLAGGQGEQFF
j_call: TRBJ1-1; clone_size: .; d_call: .; v_call: TRBV11-2; cdr3_nt: TGTGCCAGCAGCTTAATCAGGAGAGGTGTTCCTGAAGCTTTCTTT; cdr3_aa: CASSLIRRGVPEAFF
j_call: TRBJ2-6; clone_size: .; d_call: .; v_call: TRBV20-1; cdr3_nt: TGCAGTGCTAGGGAACTCTCTGGGGCCAACATCCTGACTTTC; cdr3_aa: CSARELSGANILTF
j_call: TRBJ2-7; clone_size: .; d_call: TRBD2; v_call: TRBV7-2; cdr3_nt: TGTGCCAGCAGCTCCCATTTTAGCGGGAGCTCCTACAATGAGCAGTACTTC; cdr3_aa: CASSSHFSGSSYNEQYF
j_call: TRBJ2-7; clone_size: once; d_call: .; v_call: TRBV9; cdr3_nt: TGTGCCAGCAGCGGAGAGACAGACAGCGAGCAGTACTTC; cdr3_aa: CASSGETDSEQYF
j_call: TRBJ1-1; clone_size: .; d_call: .; v_call: TRBV27; cdr3_nt: TGTGCCAGCAGCCCCAGGCTCATGAACACTGAAGCTTTCTTT; cdr3_aa: CASSPRLMNTEAFF
j_call: TRBJ2-3; clone_size: .; d_call: .; v_call: TRBV5-8; cdr3_nt: TGTGCCAGCAGCTTGACCCGGTCAGATACGCAGTATTTT; cdr3_aa: CASSLTRSDTQYF
j_call: TRBJ1-3; clone_size: .; d_call: TRBD1; v_call: TRBV29-1; cdr3_nt: TGCAGCGTCGACCCGGGACAGACAAACACCATATATTTT; cdr3_aa: CSVDPGQTNTIYF
j_call: TRBJ2-3; clone_size: .; d_call: .; v_call: TRBV6-5; cdr3_nt: TGTGCCAGCAGAATCAGTGATACGCAGTATTTT; cdr3_aa: CASRISDTQYF
j_call: TRBJ2-4; clone_size: .; d_call: .; v_call: TRBV11-2; cdr3_nt: TGTGCCAGCAGTTTCGGCATAGAGACCCGGTACTTC; cdr3_aa: CASSFGIETRYF
j_call: TRBJ1-2; clone_size: .; d_call: .; v_call: TRBV7-2; cdr3_nt: TGTGCCAGCAGCTTTGGAGGGACAAGGTCTTTTTCGGATGGCTACACCTTC; cdr3_aa: CASSFGGTRSFSDGYTF
j_call: TRBJ2-7; clone_size: many; d_call: .; v_call: TRBV7-2; cdr3_nt: TGTGCCAGCAGCTCCAGCCGTGGCCTTCACTCCTACGAGCAGTACTTC; cdr3_aa: CASSSSRGLHSYEQYF
j_call: TRBJ2-7; clone_size: many; d_call: .; v_call: TRBV5-1; cdr3_nt: TGCGCCAGCAGCTTGAGGGAGAACTACTACGAGCAGTACTTC; cdr3_aa: CASSLRENYYEQYF
j_call: TRBJ2-3; clone_size: .; d_call: .; v_call: TRBV6-2/TRBV6-3; cdr3_nt: TGTGCCAGCAGTGACAGTCTCGTCACAGATACGCAGTATTTT; cdr3_aa: CASSDSLVTDTQYF
j_call: TRBJ1-2; clone_size: .; d_call: TRBD1; v_call: TRBV7-9; cdr3_nt: TGTGCCAGCAGTAATCTCACAGGGGGCGCCGGTGGCTACACCTTC; cdr3_aa: CASSNLTGGAGGYTF
j_call: TRBJ2-7; clone_size: .; d_call: .; v_call: TRBV10-3; cdr3_nt: TGTGCCATCAGTGACTACAACTACGAGCAGTACTTC; cdr3_aa: CAISDYNYEQYF
j_call: TRBJ1-2; clone_size: many; d_call: .; v_call: TRBV4-3; cdr3_nt: TGCGCCAGCAGCCATGAGACCCCATGGTATGGCTACACCTTC; cdr3_aa: CASSHETPWYGYTF